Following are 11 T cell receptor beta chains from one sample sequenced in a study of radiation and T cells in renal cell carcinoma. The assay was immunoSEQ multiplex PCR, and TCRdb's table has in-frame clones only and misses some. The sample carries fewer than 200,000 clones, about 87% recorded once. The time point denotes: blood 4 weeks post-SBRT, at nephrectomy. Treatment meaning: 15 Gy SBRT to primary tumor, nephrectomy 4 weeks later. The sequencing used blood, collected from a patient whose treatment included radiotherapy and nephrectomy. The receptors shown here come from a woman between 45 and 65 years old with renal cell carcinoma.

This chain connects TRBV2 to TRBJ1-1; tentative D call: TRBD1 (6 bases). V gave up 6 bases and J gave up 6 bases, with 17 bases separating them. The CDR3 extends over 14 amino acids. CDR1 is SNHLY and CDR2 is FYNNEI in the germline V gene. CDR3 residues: CASRSNRASAEAFF. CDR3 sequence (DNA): TGTGCCAGCAGAAGTAACAGGGCCTCCGCTGAAGCTTTCTTT.

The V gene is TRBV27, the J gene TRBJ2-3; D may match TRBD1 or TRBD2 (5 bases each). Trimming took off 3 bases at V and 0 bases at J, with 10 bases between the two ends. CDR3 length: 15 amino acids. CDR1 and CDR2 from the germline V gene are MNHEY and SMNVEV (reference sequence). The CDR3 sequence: CASSFWDRSTDTQYF. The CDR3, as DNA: TGTGCCAGCAGTTTCTGGGACCGAAGCACAGATACGCAGTATTTT.

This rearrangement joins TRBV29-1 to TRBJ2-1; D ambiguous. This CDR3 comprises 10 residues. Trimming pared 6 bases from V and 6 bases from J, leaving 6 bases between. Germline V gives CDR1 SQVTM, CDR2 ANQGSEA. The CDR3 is CSVGTNEQFF. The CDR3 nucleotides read TGCAGCGTCGGAACCAATGAGCAGTTCTTC.

CDR3 protein: CASSSTQGLGETQYF. The CDR3 DNA follows: TGTGCCAGCAGCTCGACTCAAGGACTGGGAGAGACCCAGTACTTC. The chain employs TRBV7-9 and TRBJ2-5, with D possibly matching TRBD2 (5 bases). CDR1 and CDR2 (germline): SEHNR, FQNEAQ (reference sequence). The V end was cut by 4 bases, the J end by 4 bases, with 16 bases between. The CDR3 contains 15 residues.

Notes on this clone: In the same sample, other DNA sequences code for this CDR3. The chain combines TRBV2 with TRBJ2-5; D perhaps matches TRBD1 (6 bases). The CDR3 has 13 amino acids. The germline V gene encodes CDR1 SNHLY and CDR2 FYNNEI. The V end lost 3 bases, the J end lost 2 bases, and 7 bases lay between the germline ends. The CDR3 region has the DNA TGTGCCAGCAGTGAGGGGGCGCAAGAGACCCAGTACTTC. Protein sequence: CASSEGAQETQYF.

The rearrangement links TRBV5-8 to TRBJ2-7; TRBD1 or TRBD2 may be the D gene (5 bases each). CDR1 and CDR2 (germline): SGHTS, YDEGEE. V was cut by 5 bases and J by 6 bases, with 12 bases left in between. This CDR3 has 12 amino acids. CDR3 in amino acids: CASSPWGSEQYF. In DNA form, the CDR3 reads TGTGCCAGCAGTCCGTGGGGGAGCGAGCAGTACTTC.

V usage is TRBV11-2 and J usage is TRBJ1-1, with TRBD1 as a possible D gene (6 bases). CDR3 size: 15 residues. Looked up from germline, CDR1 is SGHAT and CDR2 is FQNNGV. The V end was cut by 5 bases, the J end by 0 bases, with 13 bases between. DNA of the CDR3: TGTGCCAGCAGCCTAAGGACAGAGATGAACACTGAAGCTTTCTTT. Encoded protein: CASSLRTEMNTEAFF. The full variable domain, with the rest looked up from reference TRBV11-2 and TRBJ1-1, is EAGVAQSPRYKIIEKRQSVAFWCNPISGHATLYWYQQILGQGPKLLIQFQNNGVVDDSQLPKDRFSAERLKGVDSTLKIQPAKLEDSAVYLCASSLRTEMNTEAFFGQGTRLTVV.

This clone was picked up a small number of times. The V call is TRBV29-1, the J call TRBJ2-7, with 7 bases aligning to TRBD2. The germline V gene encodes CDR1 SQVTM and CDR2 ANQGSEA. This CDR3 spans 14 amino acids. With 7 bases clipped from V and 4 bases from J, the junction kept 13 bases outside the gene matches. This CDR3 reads CSALGGGGGYEQYF. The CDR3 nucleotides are TGCAGCGCCCTGGGGGGGGGTGGAGGATACGAGCAGTACTTC.

DNA for the CDR3: TGTGCCAGCAGCTTAGTCAGGACAGGGTCCACTGAAGCTTTCTTT. Translation gives CASSLVRTGSTEAFF. This chain connects TRBV7-2 to TRBJ1-1; 8 bases map to TRBD1. Germline trimming cut 1 base from V and 4 bases from J; bases unmatched to any gene: 5. The germline CDR1 and CDR2 sequences are SGHTA and FQGNSA. This CDR3 has 15 amino acids.

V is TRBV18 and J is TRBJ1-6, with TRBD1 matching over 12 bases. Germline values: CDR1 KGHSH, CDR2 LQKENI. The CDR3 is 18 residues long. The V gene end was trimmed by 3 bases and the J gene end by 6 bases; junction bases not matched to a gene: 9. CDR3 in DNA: TGTGCCAGCTCACCTCCGGGACAGGGGGCGTTGGGTAATTCACCCCTCCACTTT. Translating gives CASSPPGQGALGNSPLHF. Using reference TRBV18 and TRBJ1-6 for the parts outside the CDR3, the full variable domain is NAGVMQNPRHLVRRRGQEARLRCSPMKGHSHVYWYRQLPEEGLKFMVYLQKENIIDESGMPKERFSAEFPKEGPSILRIQQVVRGDSAAYFCASSPPGQGALGNSPLHFGNGTRLTVT.

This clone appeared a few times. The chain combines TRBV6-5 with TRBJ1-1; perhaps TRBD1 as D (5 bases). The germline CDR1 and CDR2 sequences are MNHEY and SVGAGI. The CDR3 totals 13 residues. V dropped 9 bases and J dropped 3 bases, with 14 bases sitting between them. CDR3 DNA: TGTGCCAGTTCCAGGGAATTGGACACTGAAGCTTTCTTT. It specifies CASSRELDTEAFF.